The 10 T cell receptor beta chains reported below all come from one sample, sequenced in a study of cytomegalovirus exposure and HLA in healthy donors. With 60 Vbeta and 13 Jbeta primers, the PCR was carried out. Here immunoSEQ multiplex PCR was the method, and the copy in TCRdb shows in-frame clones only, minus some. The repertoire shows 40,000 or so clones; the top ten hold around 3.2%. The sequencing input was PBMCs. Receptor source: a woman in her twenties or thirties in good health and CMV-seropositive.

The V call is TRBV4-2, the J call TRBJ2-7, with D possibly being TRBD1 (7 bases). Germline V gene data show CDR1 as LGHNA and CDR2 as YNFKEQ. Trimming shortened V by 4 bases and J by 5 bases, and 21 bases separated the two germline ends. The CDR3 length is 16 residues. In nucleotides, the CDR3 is TGTGCCAGCAGCCTGGGGGGACAGTCTTACGGCGACGAGCAGTACTTC. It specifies CASSLGGQSYGDEQYF.

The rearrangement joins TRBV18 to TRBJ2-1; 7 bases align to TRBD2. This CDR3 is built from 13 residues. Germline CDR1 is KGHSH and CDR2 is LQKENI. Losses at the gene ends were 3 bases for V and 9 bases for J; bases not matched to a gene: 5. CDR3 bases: TGTGCCAGCTCACCGCCCCCGGGGGGTGAGCAGTTCTTC. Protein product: CASSPPPGGEQFF.

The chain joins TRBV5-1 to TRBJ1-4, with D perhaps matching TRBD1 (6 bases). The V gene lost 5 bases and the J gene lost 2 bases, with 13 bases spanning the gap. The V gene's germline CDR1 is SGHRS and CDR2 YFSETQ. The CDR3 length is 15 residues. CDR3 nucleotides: TGCGCCAGCAGTATCCAGGGGTGGACTAATGAAAAACTGTTTTTT. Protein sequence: CASSIQGWTNEKLFF. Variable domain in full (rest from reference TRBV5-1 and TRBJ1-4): KAGVTQTPRYLIKTRGQQVTLSCSPISGHRSVSWYQQTPGQGLQFLFEYFSETQRNKGNFPGRFSGRQFSNSRSEMNVSTLELGDSALYLCASSIQGWTNEKLFFGSGTQLSVL.

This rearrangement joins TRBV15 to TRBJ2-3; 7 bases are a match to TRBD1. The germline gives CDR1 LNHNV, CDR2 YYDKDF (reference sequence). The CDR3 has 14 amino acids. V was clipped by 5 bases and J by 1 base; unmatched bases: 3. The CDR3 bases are TGTGCCACCAGCCACGACAGGGGCACAGATACGCAGTATTTT. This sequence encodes CATSHDRGTDTQYF.

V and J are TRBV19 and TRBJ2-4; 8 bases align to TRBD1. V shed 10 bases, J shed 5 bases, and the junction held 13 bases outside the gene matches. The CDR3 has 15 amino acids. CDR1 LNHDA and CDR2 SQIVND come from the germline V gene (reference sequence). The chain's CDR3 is CATRMGQGAENIQYF. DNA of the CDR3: TGTGCCACCCGGATGGGGCAGGGGGCAGAAAACATTCAGTACTTC.

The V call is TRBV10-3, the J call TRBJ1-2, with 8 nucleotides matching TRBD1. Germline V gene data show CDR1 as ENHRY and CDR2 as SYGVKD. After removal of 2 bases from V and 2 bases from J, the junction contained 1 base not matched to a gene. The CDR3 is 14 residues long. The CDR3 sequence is CAISEGQGNYGYTF. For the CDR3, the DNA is TGTGCCATCAGTGAGGGACAGGGAAACTATGGCTACACCTTC.

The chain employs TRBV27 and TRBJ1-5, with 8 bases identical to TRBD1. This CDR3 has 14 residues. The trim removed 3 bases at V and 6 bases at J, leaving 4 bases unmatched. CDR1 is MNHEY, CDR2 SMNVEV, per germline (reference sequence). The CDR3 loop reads CASSFRQGSQPQHF. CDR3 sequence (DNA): TGTGCCAGCAGTTTCCGACAGGGGTCTCAGCCCCAGCATTTT.

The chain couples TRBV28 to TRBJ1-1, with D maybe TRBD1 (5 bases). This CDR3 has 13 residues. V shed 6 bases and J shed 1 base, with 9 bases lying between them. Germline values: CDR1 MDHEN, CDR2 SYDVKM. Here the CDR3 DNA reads TGTGCCAGCAGGGAGGGGCCGAACACTGAAGCTTTCTTT. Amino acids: CASREGPNTEAFF. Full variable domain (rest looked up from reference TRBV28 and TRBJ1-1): DVKVTQSSRYLVKRTGEKVFLECVQDMDHENMFWYRQDPGLGLRLIYFSYDVKMKEKGDIPEGYSVSREKKERFSLILESASTNQTSMYLCASREGPNTEAFFGQGTRLTVV.

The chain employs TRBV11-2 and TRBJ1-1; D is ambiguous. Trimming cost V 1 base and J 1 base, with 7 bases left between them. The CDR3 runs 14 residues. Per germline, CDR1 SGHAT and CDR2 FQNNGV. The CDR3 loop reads CASSLVNPNTEAFF. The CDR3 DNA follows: TGTGCCAGCAGCTTAGTTAATCCGAACACTGAAGCTTTCTTT.

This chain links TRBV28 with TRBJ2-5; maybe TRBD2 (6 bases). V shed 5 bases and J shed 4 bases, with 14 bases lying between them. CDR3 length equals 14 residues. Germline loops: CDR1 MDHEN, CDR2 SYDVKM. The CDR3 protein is CASSRGLIGETQYF. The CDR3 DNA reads TGTGCCAGCAGTCGCGGACTAATAGGAGAGACCCAGTACTTC.